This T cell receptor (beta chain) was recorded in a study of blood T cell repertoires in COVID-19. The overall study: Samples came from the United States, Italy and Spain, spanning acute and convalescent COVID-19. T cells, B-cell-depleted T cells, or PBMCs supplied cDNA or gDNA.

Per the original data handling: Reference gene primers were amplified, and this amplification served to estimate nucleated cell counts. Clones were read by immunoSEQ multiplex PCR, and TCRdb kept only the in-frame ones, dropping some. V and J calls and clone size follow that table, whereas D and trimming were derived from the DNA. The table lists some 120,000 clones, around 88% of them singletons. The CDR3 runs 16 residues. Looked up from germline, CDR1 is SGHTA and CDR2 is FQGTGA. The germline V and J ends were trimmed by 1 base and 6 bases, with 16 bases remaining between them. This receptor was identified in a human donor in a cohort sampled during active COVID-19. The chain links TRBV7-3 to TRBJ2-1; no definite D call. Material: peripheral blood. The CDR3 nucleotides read TGTGCCAGCAGCTTAATGCCGAGCCGAGATCGCAATGAGCAGTTCTTC. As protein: CASSLMPSRDRNEQFF.